This T cell receptor (beta chain) was sequenced for a study of blood T cell repertoires in COVID-19. In the study overall: Some COVID-19 samples were acute and others convalescent; all came from the United States, Italy and Spain. The analysed material was cDNA or gDNA that came from T cells, B-cell-depleted T cells, or PBMCs.

Methods used by the authors: Amplification of reference gene primers was used by the study to estimate nucleated cell counts. Sequencing was performed with immunoSEQ multiplex PCR; in TCRdb, only in-frame clones are kept and a portion is missing. The V and J calls and clone size come from that table; D and trimming were worked out from the DNA. The sample has 120,000 or so clones, over 75% seen once. V was cut by 4 bases and J by 7 bases, with 17 bases left in between. Germline values: CDR1 SGHRS, CDR2 YFSETQ. This CDR3 is built from 14 residues. This sequence joins TRBV5-1 and TRBJ2-5, with a possible D match to TRBD2 (6 bases). The receptor comes from a man in his fifties or sixties with acute or convalescent COVID-19. Sequenced sample: peripheral blood. The CDR3 nucleotides are TGCGCCAGCAGCCGGGACTTCCTCCGTCGGACCCAGTACTTC. This gives the protein CASSRDFLRRTQYF.